The entry below gives a single TCR beta chain sequence along with its context. CDR1 is SGHKS and CDR2 is YYEKEE in the germline V gene (reference sequence). This CDR3 comprises 14 residues. V gave up 5 bases and J gave up 0 bases, with 12 bases separating them. Original processing notes: Cell counts per sample came from amplifying reference gene primers. Method: immunoSEQ multiplex PCR; TCRdb's copy keeps in-frame clones and lacks some. That table furnishes V, J and clone size, whereas the DNA furnished D and trimming. The table records under 450,000 clones, approximately 87% of them present only once. The data belong to a study of blood T cell repertoires in COVID-19. Enrollees, about 18 to 89 years old, lived in approximately 25 US areas.

This receptor was taken from a man aged 25-45 years who had recovered from COVID-19. The chain combines TRBV5-5 with TRBJ2-7, with D maybe TRBD1 (6 bases). Sequences were obtained from PBMCs or T cells enriched from blood (not recorded which). The CDR3 sequence is CASRPRQASYEQYF. Written as DNA, the CDR3 is TGTGCCAGCAGGCCGAGACAGGCCTCCTACGAGCAGTACTTC.